A single sample is the source of the 16 T cell receptor beta chains below, sequenced in a study of blood T cell repertoires in COVID-19. Clones were read by immunoSEQ multiplex PCR, and TCRdb kept only the in-frame ones, dropping some. The sample holds about 190,000 clones; 84% are singletons and the top ten take roughly 3%. The sample comprised PBMCs or T cells enriched from blood (not recorded which). The receptor set was obtained from a woman between 25 and 40 years old who had recovered from COVID-19.

This clone was observed a few times. The chain uses TRBV28 and TRBJ1-2, with 8 bases matching TRBD1. This CDR3 has 15 amino acids. CDR1 is MDHEN and CDR2 is SYDVKM in the germline V gene. Trimming at V came to 8 bases and at J to 8 bases, leaving 16 bases not matched to a gene. Here the CDR3 reads CASHAGTGAIRGYTF. In DNA, the CDR3 is TGTGCCAGCCATGCCGGGACAGGCGCGATTCGGGGCTACACCTTC.

This chain uses TRBV5-1 with TRBJ2-5; 7 bases align to TRBD2. Losses at the gene ends were 4 bases for V and 1 base for J; bases not matched to a gene: 7. The CDR3 covers 15 residues. Germline V lookup: CDR1 SGHRS, CDR2 YFSETQ. CDR3 sequence reads: CASSPGGGSQETQYF. The CDR3 DNA reads TGCGCCAGCAGCCCGGGGGGAGGGTCCCAAGAGACCCAGTACTTC.

The chain recombines TRBV10-3 with TRBJ2-5; TRBD1 might be the D (5 bases). Trimming removed 3 bases from V and 5 bases from J, with 13 bases in between. Looked up from germline, CDR1 is ENHRY and CDR2 is SYGVKD. There are 14 residues in the CDR3. The CDR3 region has the DNA TGTGCCATCAGTGAAATCAGGGTTCGGGAGACCCAGTACTTC. Translation: CAISEIRVRETQYF.

The rearrangement joins TRBV13 to TRBJ1-2; 7 bases align to TRBD1. Germline CDR1 PRHDT, CDR2 FYEKMQ (reference sequence). Trimming removed 7 bases from V and 4 bases from J; junction bases left unmatched: 9. This CDR3 has 14 residues. CDR3 bases: TGTGCCAGCATAAGGACAGGAGGAACCTATGGCTACACCTTC. The encoded protein is CASIRTGGTYGYTF.

The genes are TRBV23-1 and TRBJ1-2, with a weak D call TRBD1 (6 bases). TRBV23-1 is marked as an open reading frame, function uncertain. This CDR3 spans 17 amino acids. Trimming stripped 1 base from V and 0 bases from J, with 15 bases between. Here the CDR3 reads CASSQLVTGAANYGYTF. CDR3 bases: TGCGCCAGCAGTCAATTGGTGACAGGAGCCGCTAACTATGGCTACACCTTC.

The chain employs TRBV7-9 and TRBJ1-4; TRBD1 might be the D (5 bases). Trimming took off 3 bases at V and 8 bases at J, with 16 bases between the two ends. CDR3 length: 15 amino acids. Germline CDR1 SEHNR, CDR2 FQNEAQ (reference sequence). CDR3 sequence reads: CASSFREGEPEKLFF. The CDR3 nucleotides are TGTGCCAGCAGCTTCAGGGAAGGGGAACCAGAAAAACTGTTTTTT.

V is TRBV7-8 and J is TRBJ1-2; 9 bases agree with TRBD1. This CDR3 is built from 17 residues. CDR1 is SGHVS, CDR2 FQNEAQ, per germline. Trimming at V came to 6 bases and at J to 7 bases, leaving 18 bases not matched to a gene. CDR3 loop: CASSVVTGTGIRSGYTF. The CDR3, as DNA: TGTGCCAGCAGTGTGGTGACCGGGACAGGGATAAGAAGTGGCTACACCTTC. Drawing the rest from reference TRBV7-8 and TRBJ1-2, the complete variable domain is GAGVSQSPRYKVAKRGQDVALRCDPISGHVSLFWYQQALGQGPEFLTYFQNEAQLDKSGLPSDRFFAERPEGSVSTLKIQRTQQEDSAVYLCASSVVTGTGIRSGYTFGSGTRLTVV.

The chain links TRBV5-1 to TRBJ1-5; D not resolved. The germline V and J ends were trimmed by 2 bases and 0 bases, with 9 bases remaining between them. The CDR3 is made up of 15 amino acids. Germline assignment: CDR1 SGHRS and CDR2 YFSETQ. The CDR3 region is CASSLEGNSNQPQHF. In DNA form, the CDR3 reads TGCGCCAGCAGCTTAGAGGGAAATAGCAATCAGCCCCAGCATTTT.

The rearrangement links TRBV30 to TRBJ2-1; D perhaps matches TRBD2 (6 bases). Germline V gene lookup returns CDR1 GTSNPN and CDR2 SVGIG (reference sequence). The CDR3 has 14 amino acids. Trimming took off 1 base at V and 10 bases at J, with 17 bases between the two ends. CDR3 DNA sequence: TGTGCCTGGAGTGGCCTACGGGGAGGCAGCGAGCAGTTCTTC. Translated, it gives CAWSGLRGGSEQFF.

V and J are TRBV28 and TRBJ2-7; 12 bases are shared with TRBD2. Germline lookup yields CDR1 MDHEN and CDR2 SYDVKM. The J segment lost 4 bases and the V segment lost 10 bases, leaving 14 bases of the junction unmatched. This CDR3 spans 16 amino acids. CDR3 sequence (DNA): TGTGCCACCTCCCCCCTAGCGGGGGGGAAAATTTACGAGCAGTACGTC. It is translated as CATSPLAGGKIYEQYV.

The chain couples TRBV12-5 to TRBJ1-1; maybe TRBD1 (6 bases). The CDR3 has 13 amino acids. The V and J ends lost 6 bases and 6 bases respectively, with 14 bases between them. Germline values: CDR1 LGHNT, CDR2 FRNRAP. The CDR3 loop is CASGTLTGPEAFF. CDR3 nucleotide sequence: TGTGCTAGTGGAACCCTAACAGGGCCTGAAGCTTTCTTT. Filled out from reference TRBV12-5 and TRBJ1-1, the complete variable domain reads DARVTQTPRHKVTEMGQEVTMRCQPILGHNTVFWYRQTMMQGLELLAYFRNRAPLDDSGMPKDRFSAEMPDATLATLKIQPSEPRDSAVYFCASGTLTGPEAFFGQGTRLTVV.

As for this clone: Germline is not matched at one junction end, which may reflect a read error. The CDR3, as DNA: TGTGCTAGCAGCTTAGGTCAGGGCACGATCAATGAGCAGTTCTTC. Protein: CASSLGQGTINEQFF. This chain joins TRBV7-7 and TRBJ2-1, with D perhaps TRBD1 (5 bases). The CDR3 runs 15 residues. Germline V gene lookup returns CDR1 SSHAT and CDR2 FNYEAQ (reference sequence).

The rearrangement links TRBV9 to TRBJ1-1; TRBD1 matches at 9 bases. J lost 6 bases, V lost 3 bases, and 6 bases had no gene match. Germline V gene data show CDR1 as SGDLS and CDR2 as YYNGEE. The CDR3 sequence is 14 residues long. The CDR3 here is CASSEGTGRAEAFF. The CDR3 coding sequence is TGTGCCAGCAGCGAGGGGACAGGGCGGGCTGAAGCTTTCTTT.

This sequence joins TRBV2 and TRBJ2-7; 8 nucleotides agree with TRBD2. The V and J ends lost 11 bases and 2 bases, in that order; junction bases with no gene match: 8. CDR1 SNHLY and CDR2 FYNNEI come from the germline V gene. The CDR3 runs 13 residues. CDR3 sequence: CAVSGGVAYEQYF. CDR3 nucleotide sequence: TGTGCCGTTTCGGGGGGGGTGGCCTACGAGCAGTACTTC.

This chain uses TRBV14 with TRBJ1-3, with D possibly TRBD1 on 6 matching bases. This CDR3 spans 18 amino acids. Germline-derived CDR1 and CDR2 are SGHDN and FVKESK. V gave up 4 bases and J gave up 1 base, with 20 bases separating them. The CDR3, as DNA: TGTGCCAGCAGCCTTTATCTTCTACAGGGACAATCTGGAAACACCATATATTTT. It translates to CASSLYLLQGQSGNTIYF.

J is TRBJ1-1 and V is TRBV19; D perhaps matches TRBD1 (6 bases). CDR3 length: 15 residues. Trimming took off 6 bases at V and 0 bases at J, with 14 bases between the two ends. The germline gives CDR1 LNHDA, CDR2 SQIVND (reference sequence). For the CDR3, the DNA is TGTGCCAGTAGCATTGCCGGGACAATGAACACTGAAGCTTTCTTT. It is translated as CASSIAGTMNTEAFF. Full variable domain (missing parts from reference TRBV19 and TRBJ1-1): DGGITQSPKYLFRKEGQNVTLSCEQNLNHDAMYWYRQDPGQGLRLIYYSQIVNDFQKGDIAEGYSVSREKKESFPLTVTSAQKNPTAFYLCASSIAGTMNTEAFFGQGTRLTVV.